A selection of T cell receptor beta chains follows, all from one sample in a study of PD-L1 blockade in urothelial cancer. Repertoires were generated with immunoSEQ multiplex PCR, while TCRdb's copy carries only in-frame clones and drops some. The table includes about 80,000 clones, 87% detected once. The source material was PBMCs, sampled around atezolizumab (anti-PD-L1) treatment. Source of these receptors: a woman in her 70s with urothelial cancer. Both conserved end residues are part of each CDR3. A D gene is named only where the DNA matches it firmly. Clone size is given for some rows only: seen once, a few or many times, or a class if the clone is expanded.

j_call | clone_size | v_call | d_call | cdr3_aa | cdr3_nt
TRBJ2-1 | . | TRBV2 | TRBD2 | CATTPGGFYNEQFF | TGTGCCACCACGCCGGGAGGGTTCTACAATGAGCAGTTCTTC
TRBJ1-5 | few | TRBV30 | TRBD1 | CAWSVTGGGQPQHF | TGTGCCTGGAGTGTCACAGGGGGCGGTCAGCCCCAGCATTTT
TRBJ1-1 | . | TRBV6-6 | . | CASSTSVNTEAFF | TGTGCCAGCAGTACCTCAGTGAACACTGAAGCTTTCTTT
TRBJ1-4 | . | TRBV7-7 | . | CASSLRTNEKLFF | TGTGCCAGCAGCCTTAGGACAAATGAAAAACTGTTTTTT
TRBJ1-1 | . | TRBV2 | TRBD1 | CASSKGAVLNTEAFF | TGTGCCAGCAGTAAGGGGGCCGTACTGAACACTGAAGCTTTCTTT
TRBJ2-3 | . | TRBV28 | TRBD2 | CAATPPGLARSDTQYF | TGTGCCGCCACCCCGCCCGGACTAGCGCGTTCAGATACGCAGTATTTT
TRBJ2-1 | . | TRBV2 | TRBD2 | CASSSSGRVSYNEQFF | TGTGCCAGCAGTTCCAGCGGGAGGGTCTCCTACAATGAGCAGTTCTTC
TRBJ2-7 | . | TRBV27 | TRBD2 | CASRTGLAGARGHEQYF | TGTGCCAGCAGGACAGGGCTAGCGGGGGCGAGGGGGCACGAGCAGTACTTC
TRBJ2-5 | . | TRBV2 | TRBD1 | CASSPGQGAETQYF | TGTGCCAGCAGTCCCGGACAGGGGGCAGAGACCCAGTACTTC
TRBJ2-1 | . | TRBV5-4 | TRBD2 | CASSAPPGLAGGSSYNEQFF | TGTGCCAGCAGCGCCCCCCCGGGACTAGCGGGGGGGAGCTCCTACAATGAGCAGTTCTTC
TRBJ2-7 | . | TRBV4-3 | TRBD1 | CASSQDIWDRPYEQYF | TGCGCCAGCAGCCAAGATATATGGGACAGGCCCTACGAGCAGTACTTC
TRBJ1-1 | . | TRBV5-1 | TRBD1 | CASKPTGPNTEAFF | TGCGCCAGCAAACCGACAGGGCCGAACACTGAAGCTTTCTTT
TRBJ2-6 | . | TRBV4-2 | TRBD1 | CASSQVEPGGAVLTF | TGTGCCAGCAGCCAAGTCGAACCAGGGGGTGCCGTCCTGACTTTC
TRBJ2-1 | . | TRBV19 | . | CASSIGLALNEQFF | TGTGCCAGTAGTATTGGCCTAGCGCTCAATGAGCAGTTCTTC
TRBJ2-3 | . | TRBV7-2 | TRBD2 | CASSFGLAGGRDTQYF | TGTGCCAGCAGCTTCGGACTAGCGGGGGGGCGAGATACGCAGTATTTT
TRBJ1-5 | . | TRBV18 | . | CASSPYDAGRQPQHF | TGTGCCAGCTCACCATATGACGCGGGGAGGCAGCCCCAGCATTTT
TRBJ2-7 | . | TRBV9 | TRBD1 | CASSAYGDSRSSYEQYF | TGTGCCAGCAGCGCTTATGGGGACAGCCGGAGCTCCTACGAGCAGTACTTC
TRBJ2-2 | many | TRBV29-1 | . | CSVGQGLVTGELFF | TGCAGCGTTGGGCAGGGATTGGTGACCGGGGAGCTGTTTTTT
TRBJ2-7 | . | TRBV10-2 | . | CASSLTSLDGDYEQYF | TGCGCCAGCAGTCTCACATCTCTCGACGGGGACTACGAGCAGTACTTC
TRBJ2-7 | . | TRBV30 | TRBD1 | CAWSPPLTGGWTRFFYEQYF | TGTGCCTGGAGTCCCCCCCTGACAGGGGGTTGGACACGCTTTTTCTACGAGCAGTACTTC
TRBJ2-7 | . | TRBV5-4 | TRBD1 | CASSLDRQGDKYF | TGTGCCAGCAGCTTAGATCGACAGGGGGATAAGTACTTC
TRBJ1-2 | . | TRBV28 | TRBD1 | CASGSVGQGLNYGYTF | TGTGCCAGCGGGTCGGTCGGACAGGGACTGAACTATGGCTACACCTTC
TRBJ2-1 | once | TRBV2 | TRBD2 | CARGGGDSEQFF | TGTGCTAGAGGCGGGGGGGATTCTGAGCAGTTCTTC
TRBJ1-1 | . | TRBV13 | . | CASSPTGRGTEAFF | TGTGCCAGCAGCCCGACCGGGAGGGGCACTGAAGCTTTCTTT
TRBJ2-3 | . | TRBV28 | . | CASSILGDTQYF | TGTGCCAGCAGCATCCTCGGAGATACGCAGTATTTT
TRBJ1-4 | . | TRBV4-1 | . | CASSQGLPNEKLFF | TGCGCCAGCAGCCAGGGCCTACCTAATGAAAAACTGTTTTTT
TRBJ1-4 | . | TRBV28 | . | CASTVGGTNEKLFF | TGTGCCAGCACCGTCGGGGGGACTAATGAAAAACTGTTTTTT
TRBJ2-1 | . | TRBV15 | TRBD2 | CATSRLAGGSVYEQFF | TGTGCCACCAGCAGACTGGCGGGAGGAAGTGTCTATGAGCAGTTCTTC
TRBJ2-5 | . | TRBV7-6 | . | CASSTQYQETQYF | TGTGCCAGCAGCACACAGTACCAAGAGACCCAGTACTTC
TRBJ1-1 | . | TRBV5-6 | TRBD1 | CASSLVGGQGSTEAFF | TGTGCCAGCAGCTTGGTGGGGGGACAGGGTTCGACTGAAGCTTTCTTT
TRBJ2-5 | . | TRBV20-1 | . | CSASYTETQYF | TGCAGTGCTAGCTATACAGAGACCCAGTACTTC
TRBJ2-7 | . | TRBV5-6 | . | CASSQLIAPDSYEQYF | TGTGCCAGCAGCCAATTGATAGCTCCCGACTCCTACGAGCAGTACTTC
TRBJ2-5 | . | TRBV6-1 | . | CASSHLPLARETQYF | TGTGCCAGCAGTCACCTCCCACTAGCCCGGGAGACCCAGTACTTC
TRBJ2-3 | . | TRBV19 | . | CASSIGAASADTQYF | TGTGCCAGTAGTATAGGGGCGGCTAGCGCTGATACGCAGTATTTT
TRBJ2-2 | once | TRBV5-4 | . | CASSPVTGELFF | TGTGCCAGCAGCCCCGTAACCGGGGAGCTGTTTTTT
TRBJ2-7 | few | TRBV27 | TRBD2 | CASSRTPSGPYEQYF | TGTGCCAGCAGTCGAACCCCTAGCGGGCCCTACGAGCAGTACTTC
TRBJ2-1 | . | TRBV6-9 | TRBD2 | CASSYPGTSGPPDEQFF | TGTGCCAGCAGTTATCCTGGGACTAGCGGGCCCCCGGATGAGCAGTTCTTC
TRBJ2-7 | . | TRBV20-1 | . | CREPSFEQYF | TGCAGGGAACCTAGCTTCGAGCAGTACTTC
TRBJ2-7 | . | TRBV5-4 | TRBD2 | CASSYSGLDHEQYF | TGTGCCAGCAGCTATAGTGGACTAGACCACGAGCAGTACTTC